The 29 T cell receptor beta chains given below trace back to one sample, sequenced in a study of blood T cells in healthy people across ages. Primers used in a second PCR of about 6 to 11 cycles were a sample-barcoded 5' primer and a J-beta primer mix. MiXCR, applied by TCRdb to the 5' RACE reads, yields one record per CDR3 protein. The sample holds 550,000 to 600,000 distinct CDR3 sequences, around 48% seen once. Material: blood. These receptors all come from a man older than 75 in good health.

A few counts support this clonotype. This chain links TRBV7-9 with TRBJ1-1; 8 bases line up with TRBD1. V dropped 7 bases and J dropped 2; count of bases not matched to a gene: 9. The CDR3 contains 15 residues. CDR1 SEHNR and CDR2 FQNEAQ come from the germline V gene (reference sequence). The CDR3 sequence: CASNGPTGANTEAFF. The CDR3 nucleotides are TGTGCCAGCAACGGACCGACAGGGGCTAACACTGAAGCTTTCTTT.

The rearrangement links TRBV25-1 to TRBJ2-3; D remains ambiguous. The germline V and J ends were trimmed by 7 bases and 4 bases, with 15 bases remaining between them. The CDR3 runs 14 residues. Germline lookup yields CDR1 MGHDK and CDR2 SYGVNS. DNA of the CDR3: TGTGCCAGCATTTCGACCCAAATGCCAGATACGCAGTATTTT. The encoded protein is CASISTQMPDTQYF. The full variable domain, rest sourced from reference TRBV25-1 and TRBJ2-3, is EADIYQTPRYLVIGTGKKITLECSQTMGHDKMYWYQQDPGMELHLIHYSYGVNSTEKGDLSSESTVSRIRTEHFPLTLESARPSHTSQYLCASISTQMPDTQYFGPGTRLTVL.

The chain links TRBV3-1 to TRBJ1-1; the match to TRBD1 covers 9 bases. The junction had 4 bases not matched to a gene; V was cut back by 1 base and J by 1 base. Germline CDR1 LGHDT, CDR2 YNNKEL (reference sequence). This CDR3 has 16 residues. CDR3 sequence reads: CASSQGQGESNTEAFF. CDR3 in DNA: TGTGCCAGCAGCCAAGGACAGGGGGAATCGAACACTGAAGCTTTCTTT.

Note on this clonotype: This may be a read error: a much more frequent sequence differs by one nucleotide. V usage is TRBV6-6 and J usage is TRBJ1-2; possible D gene TRBD1, 5 bases. CDR3 length: 12 amino acids. Looked up from germline, CDR1 is MNHNY and CDR2 is SVGAGI (reference sequence). Trimming took off 8 bases at V and 12 bases at J, with 19 bases between the two ends. As DNA, the CDR3 is TGTGCCAGCCGTGAGCAGGGTCCCGGCCACACCTTC. This gives the protein CASREQGPGHTF.

The rearrangement links TRBV28 to TRBJ1-2, with D unclear. The length of the CDR3 is 15 residues. Germline lookup yields CDR1 MDHEN and CDR2 SYDVKM. V lost 3 bases and J 3 bases, leaving 14 bases between the germline ends. In nucleotides, the CDR3 is TGTGCCAGCAGTTTGAGGACTGTTTTGTACTATGGCTACACCTTC. Translated: CASSLRTVLYYGYTF.

CDR3 sequence: CASSQGEQAGDEKLFF. CDR3 bases: TGTGCCAGCAGTCAGGGCGAACAGGCCGGGGATGAAAAACTGTTTTTT. The chain carries TRBV7-9 and TRBJ1-4; D perhaps matches TRBD1 (5 bases). Germline V gene sequence: CDR1 SEHNR, CDR2 FQNEAQ (reference sequence). CDR3 length equals 16 residues. V was pared by 6 bases and J by 6 bases, with 20 bases between.

This sequence joins TRBV28 and TRBJ2-3, with 7 positions matching TRBD2. Germline CDR1 reads MDHEN; CDR2 reads SYDVKM. J lost 1 base, V lost 6 bases, and 4 bases had no gene match. This CDR3 has 14 residues. The CDR3 DNA is TGTGCCAGCAGGGGGGGGGTCGGCACAGATACGCAGTATTTT. It translates to CASRGGVGTDTQYF.

The chain is built from TRBV20-1 and TRBJ2-7; 8 bases match TRBD2. After removal of 4 bases from V and 5 bases from J, the junction contained 10 bases not matched to a gene. Germline V gene data show CDR1 as DFQATT and CDR2 as SNEGSKA (reference sequence). The CDR3 runs 14 residues. The CDR3 DNA reads as TGCAGTGCTATCCCGGGGGGGTCTAGCGACGAGCAGTACTTC. It yields the protein CSAIPGGSSDEQYF.

This clonotype was recorded a few times. CDR3 protein: CASSQYIQGPYEQYF. The CDR3 coding sequence is TGCGCCAGCAGCCAATATATACAGGGTCCCTACGAGCAGTACTTC. V gene TRBV4-3 combines with J gene TRBJ2-7; possibly TRBD1 for D (6 bases). The V gene lost 2 bases and the J gene lost 2 bases, with 13 bases spanning the gap. CDR1 LGHNA and CDR2 YSLEER come from the germline V gene. CDR3 length equals 15 residues.

The J gene is TRBJ2-5, the V gene TRBV7-6, with D possibly matching TRBD1 (6 bases). The CDR3 is 13 amino acids. From germline, CDR1 is SGHVS and CDR2 FNYEAQ. Trimming shortened V by 6 bases and J by 4 bases, and 12 bases separated the two germline ends. The CDR3 DNA follows: TGTGCCAGCAGACGGGACACCGGAGAGACCCAGTACTTC. Amino acids: CASRRDTGETQYF.

This clonotype showed up many times. CDR3 in amino acids: CASSSTSGRAGETQYF. CDR3 nucleotide sequence: TGTGCCAGCAGTTCAACTAGCGGGAGGGCCGGGGAGACCCAGTACTTC. The chain joins TRBV6-6 to TRBJ2-5; 13 nucleotides line up with TRBD2. CDR3 length equals 16 residues. Trimming at V came to 4 bases and at J to 5 bases, leaving 7 bases not matched to a gene. Germline V gene data show CDR1 as MNHNY and CDR2 as SVGAGI (reference sequence).

This clonotype was observed a few times. This chain uses TRBV4-3 with TRBJ2-4; 9 bases agree with TRBD2. This CDR3 has 16 amino acids. Losses at the gene ends were 1 base for V and 4 bases for J; bases not matched to a gene: 5. CDR1 LGHNA and CDR2 YSLEER come from the germline V gene. This chain's CDR3 is CASSQGASGVKNIQYF. DNA for the CDR3: TGCGCCAGCAGCCAAGGGGCTAGCGGGGTAAAAAACATTCAGTACTTC.

Notes on this clonotype: At one end, the junction sequence differs from germline, possibly due to a read error. The chain joins TRBV3-1 to TRBJ2-6; unclear D gene. CDR3 length: 15 residues. Germline loops: CDR1 LGHDT, CDR2 YNNKEL (reference sequence). The CDR3 sequence: CASSQDWSEANVLTF. The CDR3 coding sequence is TGTGCCAGCAGCCAAGACTGGTCTGAGGCCAACGTCCTGACTTTC.

In this sample, this clonotype turned up a few times. This may stem from a read error, because a much larger clone lies one nucleotide away. The chain has TRBV6-6 and TRBJ1-1; no definite D call. The CDR3 length is 14 residues. V lost 0 bases to trimming and J lost 8 bases, with 13 bases between them. Germline loops: CDR1 MNHNY, CDR2 SVGAGI (reference sequence). The CDR3 DNA reads TGTGCCAGCAGTTACTCGAAAGAGTCTTGCGAAGCTTTCTTT. Translating gives CASSYSKESCEAFF.

Written as DNA, the CDR3 is TGCGCCAGCAGCTCCGACAGGGGGGCCAATTACTACGAGCAGTACTTC. Translated, it gives CASSSDRGANYYEQYF. This chain uses TRBV5-1 with TRBJ2-7; 9 bases are a match to TRBD1. Germline CDR1 is SGHRS and CDR2 is YFSETQ. The CDR3 has 16 amino acids. V dropped 3 bases and J dropped 3; count of bases not matched to a gene: 10.

The chain carries TRBV28 and TRBJ2-7; TRBD1 might be the D (5 bases). Deletions cut 10 bases from V and 0 bases from J, with 13 bases between. Per the germline V gene, CDR1 is MDHEN and CDR2 is SYDVKM. This CDR3 comprises 13 residues. CDR3 amino acids: CATERGSSYEQYF. The DNA of the CDR3 is TGTGCCACCGAAAGGGGCAGCTCCTACGAGCAGTACTTC.

The chain carries TRBV7-3 and TRBJ2-3; D is perhaps TRBD1 (6 bases). The CDR3 loop spans 16 amino acids. V was pared by 5 bases and J by 3 bases, with 18 bases between. In germline, CDR1 is SGHTA, CDR2 FQGTGA. The CDR3 here is CASSLSSTGLTDTQYF. CDR3 nucleotide sequence: TGTGCCAGCAGCCTTTCCTCTACAGGGCTTACAGATACGCAGTATTTT.

A remark on this clonotype: The junction departs from the called germline gene at one end, perhaps through a read error. The chain has TRBV15 and TRBJ2-5, with D possibly being TRBD2 (5 bases). This CDR3 contains 13 residues. Germline-derived CDR1 and CDR2 are LNHNV and YYDKDF (reference sequence). This CDR3 is CAASRDRGETQYF. The CDR3 DNA reads as TGTGCCGCCAGCAGAGATCGAGGGGAGACCCAGTACTTC.

This clonotype has ten or more counts. The chain is built from TRBV7-2 and TRBJ2-7; 10 nucleotides align to TRBD1. CDR1 is SGHTA and CDR2 is FQGNSA in the germline V gene. The junction had 7 bases not matched to a gene; V was cut back by 5 bases and J by 6 bases. There are 14 residues in the CDR3. This CDR3 is CASSPLTGGAEQYF. The CDR3 nucleotides are TGTGCCAGCAGCCCCCTGACAGGGGGCGCCGAGCAGTACTTC.

There are many counts of this clonotype. The chain is built from TRBV10-3 and TRBJ2-7, with TRBD1 matching over 9 bases. Looked up from germline, CDR1 is ENHRY and CDR2 is SYGVKD. J lost 7 bases, V lost 6 bases, and 10 bases had no gene match. The CDR3 has 14 amino acids. The CDR3 DNA is TGTGCCATCAGGCTGGACAGGGGCCCTCGAGAGCAGTACTTC. Its protein product is CAIRLDRGPREQYF.

The gene calls are TRBV2 and TRBJ1-1, with 8 bases that match TRBD1. Per the germline V gene, CDR1 is SNHLY and CDR2 is FYNNEI. The V and J ends lost 4 bases and 5 bases, in that order; junction bases with no gene match: 6. This CDR3 is 14 amino acids long. CDR3: CASSGETGVTEAFF. The CDR3 coding sequence is TGTGCCAGCAGTGGGGAGACAGGGGTGACTGAAGCTTTCTTT. Variable domain in full (rest from reference TRBV2 and TRBJ1-1): EPEVTQTPSHQVTQMGQEVILRCVPISNHLYFYWYRQILGQKVEFLVSFYNNEISEKSEIFDDQFSVERPDGSNFTLKIRSTKLEDSAMYFCASSGETGVTEAFFGQGTRLTVV.

The rearrangement links TRBV7-2 to TRBJ1-6; D unclear. V lost 4 bases and J lost 13, with 14 bases in between. The germline CDR1 and CDR2 sequences are SGHTA and FQGNSA. The length of the CDR3 is 13 residues. The CDR3 sequence is CASSSLETGPLHF. CDR3 sequence (DNA): TGTGCCAGCAGCTCCCTGGAGACGGGGCCCCTCCACTTT.

The chain uses TRBV11-2 and TRBJ2-7; a weak D match, TRBD1 (5 bases). The ends were cut back, 0 bases at V and 2 bases at J, with 14 bases in the middle. Germline CDR1 and CDR2: SGHAT and FQNNGV. The CDR3 is 16 amino acids. CDR3: CASSLDRGPSTYEQYF. The DNA of the CDR3 is TGTGCCAGCAGCTTAGATAGGGGCCCATCGACCTACGAGCAGTACTTC. Full variable domain (missing parts from reference TRBV11-2 and TRBJ2-7): EAGVAQSPRYKIIEKRQSVAFWCNPISGHATLYWYQQILGQGPKLLIQFQNNGVVDDSQLPKDRFSAERLKGVDSTLKIQPAKLEDSAVYLCASSLDRGPSTYEQYFGPGTRLTVT.

There are many counts of this clonotype. The rearrangement links TRBV6-6 to TRBJ2-7, with 7 bases aligning to TRBD2. The germline V gene has CDR1 MNHNY and CDR2 SVGAGI (reference sequence). The CDR3 is 14 amino acids. J lost 3 bases, V lost 9 bases, and 11 bases had no gene match. CDR3 bases: TGTGCCAGTCTTGGGGTGGGAGGGATCTACGAGCAGTACTTC. Its protein is CASLGVGGIYEQYF.

This clonotype was counted between two and nine times. The genes are TRBV29-1 and TRBJ2-5, with TRBD2 matching over 10 bases. The trim removed 4 bases at V and 9 bases at J, leaving 11 bases unmatched. The CDR3 has 14 residues. Per germline, CDR1 SQVTM and CDR2 ANQGSEA. The CDR3 here is CSVVVAGGALAQYF. CDR3 coding DNA: TGCAGCGTTGTAGTAGCGGGAGGTGCTCTGGCCCAGTACTTC.

This clonotype came up a few times. The V and J genes are TRBV12-3 or TRBV12-4 and TRBJ1-1; TRBD1 agrees at 12 bases. After removal of 8 bases from V and 10 bases from J, the junction contained 14 bases not matched to a gene. This CDR3 spans 15 amino acids. CDR3 DNA: TGTGCCAGCCGACAATCCGGGACAGGGGGCTCTTCAGCTTTCTTT. Protein: CASRQSGTGGSSAFF.

CDR3 DNA sequence: TGTGCCAGCAGACCCGGACAGGCGGGCGAGCAGTACTTC. It yields the protein CASRPGQAGEQYF. The chain links TRBV12-3 or TRBV12-4 to TRBJ2-7; 7 positions agree with TRBD1. CDR3 length: 13 amino acids. J was trimmed by 6 bases and V by 6 bases; bases with no gene match: 8.

The chain has TRBV11-2 and TRBJ1-2, with D perhaps TRBD1 (6 bases). The CDR3 loop spans 14 amino acids. Trimming removed 4 bases at V and 8 bases at J, with 17 bases between. The germline V gene encodes CDR1 SGHAT and CDR2 FQNNGV. DNA for the CDR3: TGTGCCAGCAGCTCTTTGGGGGGGCTTTACGGCTACACCTTC. This gives the protein CASSSLGGLYGYTF.

This clonotype was detected a few times. V usage is TRBV7-9 and J usage is TRBJ2-3, with TRBD2 identical over 8 bases. CDR3 length: 16 amino acids. With 1 base clipped from V and 4 bases from J, the junction kept 7 bases outside the gene matches. The germline gives CDR1 SEHNR, CDR2 FQNEAQ (reference sequence). The DNA for the CDR3 is TGTGCCAGCAGCTTAGTCGTATCGGGAGGGCCAGATACGCAGTATTTT. Translating it yields CASSLVVSGGPDTQYF. Full variable domain (remainder filled in from reference TRBV7-9 and TRBJ2-3): DTGVSQNPRHKITKRGQNVTFRCDPISEHNRLYWYRQTLGQGPEFLTYFQNEAQLEKSRLLSDRFSAERPKGSFSTLEIQRTEQGDSAMYLCASSLVVSGGPDTQYFGPGTRLTVL.